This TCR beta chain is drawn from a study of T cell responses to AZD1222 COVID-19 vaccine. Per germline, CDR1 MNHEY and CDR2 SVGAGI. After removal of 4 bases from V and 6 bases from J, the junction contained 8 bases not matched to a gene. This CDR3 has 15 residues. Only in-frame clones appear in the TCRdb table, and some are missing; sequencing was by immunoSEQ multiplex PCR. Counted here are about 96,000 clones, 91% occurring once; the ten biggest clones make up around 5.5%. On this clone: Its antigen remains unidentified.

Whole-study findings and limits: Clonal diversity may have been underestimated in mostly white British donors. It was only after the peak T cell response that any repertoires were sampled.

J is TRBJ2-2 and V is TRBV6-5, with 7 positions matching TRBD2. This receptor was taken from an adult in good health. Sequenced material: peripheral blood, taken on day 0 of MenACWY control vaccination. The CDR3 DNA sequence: TGTGCCAGCAGTTTAGCGGGCGGGGTGGCCGGGGAGCTGTTTTTT. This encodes CASSLAGGVAGELFF.